This T cell receptor (beta chain) appears in the sequencing data of a study of regulatory T cells in long-lasting Graves disease. Construction of TCR beta libraries relied on iRepertoire HTBI primers and on Arm-PCR targeting CDR3 regions. A single record per CDR3 protein comes from TCRdb applying MiXCR to the multiplex PCR reads. The repertoire includes 440,000 or so distinct CDR3 sequences, 15% of them detected once, and over 15% sits in the top ten. Specified time point: newly diagnosed GD, antithyroid drugs for less than 3 months. PBMCs were the source of the RNA used for TCR sequencing. This clonotype was recorded many times. This sample also appeared in a second study, on T cells in Graves' hyperthyroidism and ophthalmopathy. That paper adds: The blood repertoire included most of the expanded thyroid clonotypes above 0.001.

This TCR was recovered from a woman in her thirties with Graves disease. The input for sequencing was peripheral blood mononuclear cells (PBMCs), taken at new diagnosis, from a patient treated with antithyroid drugs.

The CDR3 nucleotides read TGTGCCAGCAGTTTCGGGACTTCTAGCACAGATACGCAGTATTTT. Protein sequence: CASSFGTSSTDTQYF. This chain uses TRBV11-2 with TRBJ2-3, with D maybe TRBD2 (6 bases). Trimming removed 6 bases from V and 0 bases from J, with 13 bases in between. Per germline, CDR1 SGHAT and CDR2 FQNNGV. The length of the CDR3 is 15 residues.